This entry is about one TCR beta chain. Its target is not known. The sample originates from a study of T-cell memory formation after mild COVID-19. The study's findings and limits: Some clones that responded turned up in pre-infection memory, which suggests that cross-reactive memory joined in. Contracting clones localized mainly to CM and EM when CD4+ and mainly to EMRA when CD8+.

Employing constant-segment primers, 5'RACE generated TCR alpha and TCR beta cDNA libraries bearing sample barcodes and UMIs. One entry per CDR3 protein, called by TCRdb with MiXCR from the 5' RACE reads. Of some 300,000 distinct CDR3 sequences in the sample, about 20% were seen once. V lost 1 base and J 8 bases, leaving 9 bases between the germline ends. The CDR3 contains 13 residues. CDR1 is SGHTA, CDR2 FQGNSA, per germline. Specimen: PBMCs or a T cell subset sorted from them (not recorded which). The source of this sequence is a man between 18 and 29 years old who had mild COVID-19 (a few samples of this study predate the infection). Cell type and time point are not known. The chain employs TRBV7-2 and TRBJ1-3, with a weak D call TRBD1 (5 bases). This CDR3 reads CASSLDRSHTIYF. In DNA form, the CDR3 reads TGTGCCAGCAGCTTAGACAGGTCGCACACCATATATTTT.